The clone carrying this T cell receptor beta chain was seen a handful of times. What it recognizes is unknown. Naive CD4+ cells had CD25+ Tregs removed. TCRdb re-called the 5' RACE reads through MiXCR, storing one row per CDR3 protein. The data show around 5,300 distinct CDR3 sequences, around three quarters seen once. The study, taken as a whole, reports: The TCR gene usage of tumor memory CD4+ T cells clustered together with blood and lymph node memory CD4+ cells and with lymph node naive CD4+ cells.

This CDR3 has 16 residues. After removal of 1 base from V and 5 bases from J, the junction contained 7 bases not matched to a gene. The source is a female donor with breast cancer. Sequencing was done on a sample of naive CD4+ T cells sorted from blood. Subset indicated: naive CD4+ T cells, CD4+CD45RA+CD25-. The rearrangement links TRBV12-3 or TRBV12-4 to TRBJ2-1, with TRBD2 matching over 8 bases. Here the CDR3 DNA reads TGTGCCAGCAGTTTAGATGCTAGCGGGTATAACAATGAGCAGTTCTTC. Translated, it gives CASSLDASGYNNEQFF.